Described below is a single TCR beta chain sequence and its context. Some clones are missing from TCRdb's copy, which holds only in-frame ones; the method was immunoSEQ multiplex PCR. The table includes about 38,000 clones, 88% detected once. Described treatment: randomized to nivolumab then ipilimumab (arm A) or the reverse (arm B). The V gene's germline CDR1 is MNHNS and CDR2 SASEGT. This CDR3 is built from 18 residues. The V gene lost 0 bases and the J gene lost 7 bases, with 24 bases spanning the gap. This entry is derived from a study of sequential checkpoint blockade in melanoma. The chain joins TRBV6-1 to TRBJ1-1; D is undetermined. This receptor was taken from a human donor with melanoma. The starting material was CD8+ T cells sorted from blood (inferred from file names), obtained from a patient given nivolumab and ipilimumab in sequence. The CDR3 DNA reads as TGTGCCAGCAGTGAAGCGTGGGTGTCCTTGACTCGCGCTGTTGAAGCTTTCTTT. It translates to CASSEAWVSLTRAVEAFF.